This T cell receptor (beta chain) was recorded in a study of blood T cell repertoires in COVID-19 (dated by TCRdb to about 2020). In terms of the full investigation: Collaborator samples came from the United States, Italy and Spain and covered acute and convalescent phases of COVID-19. The repertoires were released in a freely available public database intended as a resource for research on the immune response to SARS-CoV-2. Subjects who had been exposed to COVID-19, were actively infected with it, or had recovered from it provided the deeply sampled blood TCRbeta repertoires that made up the dataset. Nearly every sample came with metadata listing a de-identified subject ID, COVID-19 status, age in years and sex. The material from the prospective study consisted of cDNA or gDNA derived from T cells, B-cell-depleted T cells, or PBMCs. HLA class I and class II types, where available, came from metadata supplied by the sample provider rather than from assay-based typing. Samples were obtained from the ongoing ImmuneRACE study (first 160 participants) and from about 1,300 subjects provided by 6 global collaborators.

One collaborating source in Seattle enrolled patients while the patients were actively infected and followed the patients over time throughout the course of disease. The collaborating institutions used their own protocols to collect whole blood in K2EDTA tubes. For TCRbeta analysis, collaborator samples were shipped as frozen whole blood, as isolated PBMCs, or as DNA extracted from either sample type. Worth noting for this clone: Its antigen is still unknown. No much larger clonotype is one base removed from it; base qualities were not supplied.

Taken from cysteine to phenylalanine, the CDR3 has 14 residues. Kept here is only the CDR3 DNA, which spans 42 bases and is read in frame from base 1. V is clipped by 2 bases and J by 4 bases, and the sequence between their germline boundaries is 11 bases long. CDR1 and CDR2 are drawn from the germline V gene: SNHLY, FYNNEI. What the study reported, not specific to this receptor: Clinical and demographic metadata were provided uncurated, with the amount varying by source and participant.

TCRbeta CDR3 regions were amplified from genomic DNA by means of the immunoSEQ Assay, a bias-controlled multiplex PCR. Turning to the authors' computational methods: Within the assay, amplification of reference gene primers was used to estimate how many nucleated cells each sample contained. To quantify the absolute abundance of each unique TCRbeta CDR3 rearrangement, sequence reads were collapsed and filtered. For each sample, productive Simpson clonality was calculated by taking the square root of Simpson's diversity index across productive rearrangements. The table comes from immuneACCESS by way of TCRdb, which keeps in-frame sequences with V and J called. Part of the clones is missing from these tables; in studies checked, under half for an unresolved V gene and the rest for unknown reasons. That table furnishes V, J and clone size, whereas the DNA furnished D and trimming. The sample table holds under 250,000 clones, of which approximately 90% were seen once. Around 0.85% of the sample is held by the ten biggest clonotypes.

Sequenced: peripheral blood. The clonotype was recovered from a man aged 55 to 70 with COVID-19, enrolled during active disease. Recombination linked TRBV2 to TRBJ1-2, with no confidently assigned D gene. The DNA sequence reads TGTGCCAGCAGTGAATTGCGTAGTGGCTATGGCTACACCTTC. It codes for CASSELRSGYGYTF. This CDR3, with the reference TRBV2 and TRBJ1-2 proteins standing in past its ends, gives the full variable domain EPEVTQTPSHQVTQMGQEVILRCVPISNHLYFYWYRQILGQKVEFLVSFYNNEISEKSEIFDDQFSVERPDGSNFTLKIRSTKLEDSAMYFCASSELRSGYGYTFGSGTRLTVV.